This TCR beta chain was documented in a study of blood T cell repertoires in COVID-19. As for the study in general: The origin of the acute and convalescent COVID-19 samples was the United States, Italy and Spain. PBMCs, B-cell-depleted T cells, or T cells provided the cDNA or gDNA that made up the material.

This CDR3 is 13 amino acids long. The V gene's germline CDR1 is SGHDT and CDR2 YYEEEE. With 4 bases clipped from V and 8 bases from J, the junction kept 7 bases outside the gene matches. In the original analysis: From reference gene primer amplification, estimates of nucleated cell counts were derived. Data came from immunoSEQ multiplex PCR; TCRdb stores just in-frame clones and leaves some out. V, J and clone size are taken as reported in that table, and D and trimming were inferred from the DNA itself. The sample lists 60,000 to 70,000 clones, approximately 85% seen once, with approximately 25% in the top ten.

Sequencing was carried out using peripheral blood. The V gene is TRBV5-6, the J gene TRBJ1-2; 8 bases map to TRBD1. This sequence originates from a man in his fifties or sixties with acute or convalescent COVID-19. CDR3 loop: CASSPGQGRGYTF. In DNA, the CDR3 is TGTGCCAGCAGCCCTGGACAGGGTAGGGGCTACACCTTC.